The 20 T cell receptor beta chains given below trace back to one sample, sequenced in a study of cytomegalovirus exposure and HLA in healthy donors. The assay was immunoSEQ multiplex PCR, and TCRdb's table has in-frame clones only and misses some. The sample includes some 160,000 clones, about 89% of them seen just once. Sequences were obtained from PBMCs. The receptors originated from a man aged 18-30 years in good health and CMV-seronegative.

The chain uses TRBV10-1 and TRBJ1-3; the D gene is possibly TRBD1 (6 bases). Trimming shortened V by 3 bases and J by 2 bases, and 11 bases separated the two germline ends. The germline gives CDR1 WNHNN, CDR2 SYGVQD (reference sequence). This CDR3 is 15 amino acids long. The CDR3 DNA reads TGCGCCAGCAGTGATTCAGGGGCGGCTGGAAACACCATATATTTT. Translating it yields CASSDSGAAGNTIYF.

The chain joins TRBV9 to TRBJ2-1; TRBD2 matches at 7 bases. This CDR3 has 16 residues. V trimming: 1 base; J trimming: 3 bases; junction bases outside the gene matches: 7. The germline V gene has CDR1 SGDLS and CDR2 YYNGEE. The CDR3 coding sequence is TGTGCCAGCAGCGTACGCCTAGCGGCGGGCTACAATGAGCAGTTCTTC. Translating gives CASSVRLAAGYNEQFF.

The V gene is TRBV4-2, the J gene TRBJ2-7, with 9 bases identical to TRBD2. The CDR3 covers 15 residues. CDR1 LGHNA and CDR2 YNFKEQ come from the germline V gene. V was clipped by 3 bases and J by 2 bases; unmatched bases: 5. The CDR3 DNA is TGTGCCAGCAGCCAGGGACTAGCCTCAACCTACGAGCAGTACTTC. This translates into CASSQGLASTYEQYF.

The V gene is TRBV28, the J gene TRBJ1-1, with unresolved D. The CDR3 consists of 14 residues. V was clipped by 6 bases and J by 1 base, with 12 bases between them. Germline V gene lookup returns CDR1 MDHEN and CDR2 SYDVKM. The CDR3 bases are TGTGCCAGCAGCCCTAGGTGGAAGAACACTGAAGCTTTCTTT. It encodes CASSPRWKNTEAFF.

The CDR3 DNA is TGTGCAAGTCCGAATCTTTCCGGGACAGGTAGAGTCGATCAGCCCCAGCATTTT. This sequence encodes CASPNLSGTGRVDQPQHF. The chain recombines TRBV12-2 with TRBJ1-5; whether TRBD1, the table's D call, matches the DNA was not checked. TRBV12-2 is a known pseudogene. There are 18 residues in the CDR3.

The chain carries TRBV7-9 and TRBJ2-5; the match to TRBD2 covers 13 bases. J gave up 0 bases and V 3 bases, and 4 bases lay outside the gene matches. The CDR3 has 17 residues. Germline V gene data show CDR1 as SEHNR and CDR2 as FQNEAQ (reference sequence). Here the CDR3 reads CASSFGGLAGDQETQYF. CDR3 nucleotides: TGTGCCAGCAGCTTCGGTGGACTAGCGGGAGACCAAGAGACCCAGTACTTC.

The chain joins TRBV15 to TRBJ1-3, with 7 bases aligning to TRBD1. Germline trimming cut 2 bases from V and 4 bases from J; bases unmatched to any gene: 8. The CDR3 loop spans 16 amino acids. CDR1 is LNHNV, CDR2 YYDKDF, per germline (reference sequence). The CDR3 DNA sequence: TGTGCCACCAGCAGAACAAAGACAGGGTCAGGAAACACCATATATTTT. It codes for CATSRTKTGSGNTIYF.

The chain links TRBV27 to TRBJ2-7, with D perhaps matching TRBD2 (5 bases). The CDR3 length is 14 residues. V was clipped by 2 bases and J by 2 bases, with 10 bases between them. Germline CDR1 and CDR2: MNHEY and SMNVEV (reference sequence). The CDR3 nucleotides read TGTGCCAGCAGTTTACGGGGTAGCCCCTACGAGCAGTACTTC. Amino acid sequence: CASSLRGSPYEQYF.

V and J are TRBV10-2 and TRBJ1-2, with TRBD1 matching over 12 bases. Germline V gives CDR1 WSHSY, CDR2 SAAADI. The CDR3 runs 13 residues. With V trimmed by 10 bases and J by 8 bases, 8 bases remained unmatched. The CDR3 DNA reads as TGCGCCACGTTGGGACAGGGGGCGCGGGGCTACACCTTC. Protein sequence: CATLGQGARGYTF.

This clone was detected once. The chain uses TRBV11-2 and TRBJ2-5, with D possibly TRBD2 on 6 matching bases. Germline V CDR1 and CDR2: SGHAT, FQNNGV. Trimming stripped 4 bases from V and 2 bases from J, with 11 bases between. The CDR3 totals 14 residues. CDR3 loop: CASSSGTSQETQYF. The CDR3 coding sequence is TGTGCCAGCAGCTCCGGGACTTCACAAGAGACCCAGTACTTC.

V usage is TRBV7-6 and J usage is TRBJ2-5, with D perhaps TRBD2 (5 bases). V shed 5 bases and J shed 2 bases, with 15 bases lying between them. The CDR3 sequence is 15 residues long. Looked up from germline, CDR1 is SGHVS and CDR2 is FNYEAQ. CDR3 sequence (DNA): TGTGCCAGCAGCGCAGACGGGGTGGGGCAAGAGACCCAGTACTTC. Its translation: CASSADGVGQETQYF.

The V call is TRBV5-6, the J call TRBJ1-4, with TRBD1 matching 9 bases. The V segment lost 3 bases and the J segment 1 base; nucleotides outside the gene matches: 4. The length of the CDR3 is 16 residues. CDR1 is SGHDT, CDR2 YYEEEE, per germline. The CDR3 spells CASSSLGQGTNEKLFF. The DNA of the CDR3 is TGTGCCAGCAGCTCCCTGGGACAGGGAACTAATGAAAAACTGTTTTTT.

The sample holds one count of this clone. The CDR3 sequence is CASSLGQGAQPQHF. The CDR3 nucleotides read TGTGCCAGCAGCTTGGGACAGGGGGCACAGCCCCAGCATTTT. V is TRBV13 and J is TRBJ1-5, with TRBD1 matching over 12 bases. The V and J ends lost 3 bases and 7 bases, in that order; junction bases with no gene match: 1. The length of the CDR3 is 14 residues. CDR1 and CDR2 from the germline V gene are PRHDT and FYEKMQ (reference sequence).

This chain links TRBV6-1 with TRBJ2-7, with TRBD1 as a possible D gene (6 bases). Per germline, CDR1 MNHNS and CDR2 SASEGT. The CDR3 is made up of 12 amino acids. V lost 4 bases, J lost 4 bases, and 8 bases lay in between. CDR3 residues: CASSGDIYEQYF. The CDR3 DNA sequence: TGTGCCAGCAGTGGGGACATTTACGAGCAGTACTTC.

This clone occurred a few times. The rearrangement uses TRBV7-6 and TRBJ1-5; 8 bases are a match to TRBD1. The junction had 11 bases not matched to a gene; V was cut back by 5 bases and J by 5 bases. The CDR3 is 16 amino acids. Germline loops: CDR1 SGHVS, CDR2 FNYEAQ. The CDR3 DNA is TGTGCCAGCAGCGAAAAGACAGGGGCTGGTGATCAGCCCCAGCATTTT. This sequence encodes CASSEKTGAGDQPQHF.

The chain is built from TRBV20-1 and TRBJ2-3, with D tentatively TRBD1 (5 bases). Germline V lookup: CDR1 DFQATT, CDR2 SNEGSKA (reference sequence). The CDR3 runs 10 residues. Trimming took off 5 bases at V and 6 bases at J, with 6 bases between the two ends. The CDR3 sequence: CSAGADTQYF. Here the CDR3 DNA reads TGCAGTGCTGGGGCGGATACGCAGTATTTT.

V usage is TRBV27 and J usage is TRBJ2-3; 8 nucleotides align to TRBD2. There are 15 residues in the CDR3. Per germline, CDR1 MNHEY and CDR2 SMNVEV (reference sequence). Trimming at V came to 8 bases and at J to 1 base, leaving 8 bases not matched to a gene. CDR3 bases: TGTGCCAGCCTCCTGGTAGCGGGGCGCACAGATACGCAGTATTTT. Protein sequence: CASLLVAGRTDTQYF.

The chain is built from TRBV6-5 and TRBJ1-1; D perhaps matches TRBD1 (5 bases). Trimming cost V 7 bases and J 5 bases, with 20 bases left between them. Germline values: CDR1 MNHEY, CDR2 SVGAGI. The CDR3 runs 15 residues. The CDR3: CASTESGGVGTEAFF. The CDR3 DNA follows: TGTGCCAGCACCGAATCCGGGGGAGTAGGTACTGAAGCTTTCTTT.

The J gene is TRBJ2-3, the V gene TRBV5-1; no definite D call. Trimming took off 2 bases at V and 0 bases at J, with 10 bases between the two ends. From germline, CDR1 is SGHRS and CDR2 YFSETQ. The CDR3 consists of 15 residues. The CDR3 nucleotides read TGCGCCAGCAGCTTTATGCCTATTAGCACAGATACGCAGTATTTT. Its translation: CASSFMPISTDTQYF.

The rearrangement joins TRBV11-2 to TRBJ2-7, with 7 bases matching TRBD2. Germline CDR1 SGHAT, CDR2 FQNNGV. V was clipped by 2 bases and J by 0 bases; unmatched bases: 7. This CDR3 is 16 amino acids long. CDR3 nucleotides: TGTGCCAGCAGCTTACCGTCGGGGGGTAGCTCCTACGAGCAGTACTTC. Its translation: CASSLPSGGSSYEQYF.